The T cell receptor (beta chain) under discussion was sequenced for a study of blood T cell repertoires in COVID-19. Study context: COVID-19 samples from acute and convalescent phases originated in the United States, Italy and Spain. T cells, B-cell-depleted T cells, or PBMCs provided the cDNA or gDNA that served as material.

The sample holds many counts of this clone. Here immunoSEQ multiplex PCR was the method, and the copy in TCRdb shows in-frame clones only, minus some. Of about 380,000 clones listed, 85% to 90% are singletons. CDR3 length: 14 amino acids. The V and J ends lost 7 bases and 7 bases respectively, with 17 bases between them. Germline V gene lookup returns CDR1 LNHDA and CDR2 SQIVND (reference sequence). Two negative PCRs, clearance, or symptom resolution had been documented for recovered Cohort 3 donors. The sequencing input was PBMCs or T cells enriched from blood (not recorded which). The sequence was obtained from a young woman who had recovered from COVID-19. The rearrangement joins TRBV19 to TRBJ2-1, with D perhaps matching TRBD1 (5 bases). CDR3 nucleotides: TGTGCCAGTACAGGTCAGGGTAGGGTGAATGAGCAGTTCTTC. Encoded protein: CASTGQGRVNEQFF.